These 29 T cell receptor beta chains were all obtained from the same sample, sequenced in a study of blood T cell repertoires in COVID-19. The assay was immunoSEQ multiplex PCR, and TCRdb's table has in-frame clones only and misses some. The repertoire holds 85,000 to 120,000 clones, with roughly 86% as singletons. The sample consisted of peripheral blood. These receptors were taken from a man in his forties with active or convalescent COVID-19.

The chain has TRBV6-1 and TRBJ2-1, with 9 bases that match TRBD2. The CDR3 extends over 18 amino acids. V lost 2 bases, J lost 0 bases, and 8 bases stayed unmatched. Germline CDR1 MNHNS, CDR2 SASEGT. CDR3 bases: TGTGCCAGCAGTGAAAGTCTAGCGGGGACGGGCTCCTACAATGAGCAGTTCTTC. Its translation: CASSESLAGTGSYNEQFF.

The chain recombines TRBV21-1 with TRBJ1-4. TRBV21-1 is described as a pseudogene. The CDR3 totals 17 residues. In DNA form, the CDR3 reads TGTGCCAGCAGCCCGGGGACTGAGGGAGCAACTAATGAAAAACTGTTTTTT. Its protein product is CASSPGTEGATNEKLFF.

The chain employs TRBV10-3 and TRBJ1-1, with D hard to call. The germline V and J ends were trimmed by 4 bases and 8 bases, with 8 bases remaining between them. Germline-derived CDR1 and CDR2 are ENHRY and SYGVKD. CDR3 length: 11 amino acids. CDR3 amino acids: CAISGGREAFF. The DNA for the CDR3 is TGTGCCATCAGTGGTGGGAGAGAAGCTTTCTTT.

The genes are TRBV9 and TRBJ2-7; the D gene is possibly TRBD1 (6 bases). The CDR3 sequence is 14 residues long. Between the trimmed V and J ends, which lost 4 bases and 0 bases, there was a span of 11 bases. The V gene's germline CDR1 is SGDLS and CDR2 YYNGEE. The CDR3 DNA reads as TGTGCCAGCAGCACCCGACAGGTCTCCTACGAGCAGTACTTC. This codes for CASSTRQVSYEQYF.

The chain's CDR3 is CASRLTSNYEQYF. The CDR3 DNA sequence: TGTGCCAGCAGGTTGACTTCAAATTACGAGCAGTACTTC. The genes are TRBV6-5 and TRBJ2-7; no clear D gene. Trimming took 6 bases from V and 4 from J, leaving 13 bases between them. The V gene's germline CDR1 is MNHEY and CDR2 SVGAGI. CDR3 length equals 13 residues.

This rearrangement joins TRBV30 to TRBJ2-6; D is unresolved. This CDR3 has 13 residues. Germline V lookup: CDR1 GTSNPN, CDR2 SVGIG (reference sequence). V lost 7 bases to trimming and J lost 0 bases, with 7 bases between them. CDR3 residues: CASPGSGANVLTF. CDR3 DNA: TGTGCCTCCCCAGGCTCTGGGGCCAACGTCCTGACTTTC.

CDR3 protein: CASSQTGAIGELFF. CDR3 nucleotides: TGTGCCAGCAGCCAAACGGGTGCAATAGGGGAGCTGTTTTTT. The gene calls are TRBV7-9 and TRBJ2-2; no clear D. V lost 5 bases to trimming and J lost 8 bases, with 15 bases between them. This CDR3 has 14 amino acids. Germline loops: CDR1 SEHNR, CDR2 FQNEAQ (reference sequence).

This sequence joins TRBV3-1 (or the pseudogene TRBV3-2) and TRBJ2-1; weak D call: TRBD1 (8 bases). The V gene's germline CDR1 is LGHDT and CDR2 YNNKEL (reference sequence). The CDR3 contains 16 residues. V was trimmed by 2 bases and J by 4 bases, leaving 15 bases between them. CDR3 DNA sequence: TGTGCCAGCAGCCAAAGAGGACAGGGAGGGTACAATGAGCAGTTCTTC. This sequence encodes CASSQRGQGGYNEQFF.

The rearrangement uses TRBV10-3 and TRBJ1-2; no clear D gene. The CDR3 totals 12 residues. V lost 8 bases, J lost 3 bases, and 10 bases lay in between. Germline CDR1 reads ENHRY; CDR2 reads SYGVKD. The chain's CDR3 is CAISQAHYGYTF. The CDR3 DNA sequence: TGTGCCATCTCTCAGGCCCACTATGGCTACACCTTC.

The rearrangement uses TRBV4-2 and TRBJ2-5, with a possible D match to TRBD2 (6 bases). Trimming left V 1 base short and J 0 bases short, with 12 bases between. This CDR3 has 16 amino acids. CDR1 is LGHNA, CDR2 YNFKEQ, per germline. DNA of the CDR3: TGTGCCAGCAGCCAAGCGGGCAGCGGGTACCAAGAGACCCAGTACTTC. It encodes CASSQAGSGYQETQYF.

Here the CDR3 reads CASSLRGGYTF. CDR3 DNA sequence: TGTGCCAGCAGCCTGAGAGGTGGCTACACCTTC. V gene TRBV28 combines with J gene TRBJ1-2; D remains unclear. The CDR3 is 11 amino acids. Germline values: CDR1 MDHEN, CDR2 SYDVKM. V dropped 6 bases and J dropped 7 bases, with 9 bases sitting between them.

This clone occurred once. The V call is TRBV18, the J call TRBJ1-1; 7 bases are shared with TRBD1. The CDR3 has 15 residues. The V segment lost 1 base and the J segment 3 bases; nucleotides outside the gene matches: 5. Germline V gene lookup returns CDR1 KGHSH and CDR2 LQKENI. Here the CDR3 DNA reads TGTGCCAGCTCACCACGGACAGGCGGTGACACTGAAGCTTTCTTT. It codes for CASSPRTGGDTEAFF. The entire variable domain, with the rest obtained from reference TRBV18 and TRBJ1-1, is as follows: NAGVMQNPRHLVRRRGQEARLRCSPMKGHSHVYWYRQLPEEGLKFMVYLQKENIIDESGMPKERFSAEFPKEGPSILRIQQVVRGDSAAYFCASSPRTGGDTEAFFGQGTRLTVV.

V and J are TRBV29-1 and TRBJ1-5, with 10 bases lining up with TRBD1. The CDR3 has 17 amino acids. Germline V gene data show CDR1 as SQVTM and CDR2 as ANQGSEA. V was clipped by 6 bases and J by 1 base; unmatched bases: 12. CDR3 bases: TGCAGCGTGGCGTCCGGGACAGGGGACGCCAGCAATCAGCCCCAGCATTTT. As protein: CSVASGTGDASNQPQHF.

The chain has TRBV7-2 and TRBJ2-7; TRBD2 might be the D (7 bases). Germline CDR1 and CDR2: SGHTA and FQGNSA. The V gene lost 4 bases and the J gene lost 1 base, with 14 bases spanning the gap. This CDR3 spans 15 amino acids. The CDR3 region has the DNA TGTGCCAGCAGCTCTGGGGGGGACACATCCTACGAGCAGTACTTC. This gives the protein CASSSGGDTSYEQYF.

The rearrangement uses TRBV2 and TRBJ1-5, with a possible D match to TRBD1 (6 bases). Per the germline V gene, CDR1 is SNHLY and CDR2 is FYNNEI. V was pared by 7 bases and J by 2 bases, with 15 bases between. The CDR3 totals 15 residues. The CDR3 here is CASTEGGIGNQPQHF. In nucleotides, the CDR3 is TGTGCCAGCACCGAAGGGGGAATTGGCAATCAGCCCCAGCATTTT.

This clone was observed a handful of times. The CDR3 nucleotides read TGCGCCAGCAGGCGGGGGGCGGACGGGGAGCTGTTTTTT. Amino acids: CASRRGADGELFF. The chain employs TRBV5-1 and TRBJ2-2; the match to TRBD2 covers 8 bases. This CDR3 comprises 13 residues. Germline V gives CDR1 SGHRS, CDR2 YFSETQ. V lost 5 bases, J lost 7 bases, and 4 bases stayed unmatched.

The V and J genes are TRBV18 and TRBJ2-3, with TRBD1 matching 9 bases. Germline trimming cut 2 bases from V and 6 bases from J; bases unmatched to any gene: 9. This CDR3 spans 16 amino acids. The V gene's germline CDR1 is KGHSH and CDR2 LQKENI. As DNA, the CDR3 is TGTGCCAGCTCACCAGGCTTACAGGGGGCAAGGGATACGCAGTATTTT. This translates into CASSPGLQGARDTQYF.

The chain carries TRBV10-3 and TRBJ2-3; 12 positions match TRBD1. J gave up 3 bases and V 10 bases, and 11 bases lay outside the gene matches. The CDR3 extends over 16 amino acids. Germline CDR1 ENHRY, CDR2 SYGVKD. CDR3 loop: CATQPPGQGATDTQYF. CDR3 sequence (DNA): TGTGCCACCCAACCGCCGGGACAGGGGGCAACAGATACGCAGTATTTT.

This clone appeared once. The chain carries TRBV24-1 and TRBJ2-4, with D perhaps matching TRBD2 (6 bases). Per germline, CDR1 KGHDR and CDR2 SFDVKD. This CDR3 has 15 amino acids. Trimming removed 7 bases from V and 8 bases from J, with 20 bases in between. The CDR3 spells CATRYRDSLRDIQYF. The CDR3 DNA follows: TGTGCCACCAGATACCGGGACTCCCTCCGAGACATTCAGTACTTC.

This clone was observed a handful of times. This rearrangement joins TRBV7-3 to TRBJ2-5, with 8 bases that match TRBD1. CDR1 SGHTA and CDR2 FQGTGA come from the germline V gene. The trim removed 3 bases at V and 3 bases at J, leaving 6 bases unmatched. The length of the CDR3 is 15 residues. CDR3 loop: CASSFTGTGKETQYF. The DNA of the CDR3 is TGTGCCAGCAGCTTTACCGGGACAGGAAAAGAGACCCAGTACTTC.

CDR3 in amino acids: CASSGSGGYETQYF. The CDR3, as DNA: TGTGCCAGCAGTGGTAGCGGGGGGTACGAGACCCAGTACTTC. The chain has TRBV2 and TRBJ2-5; TRBD2 matches at 10 bases. From germline, CDR1 is SNHLY and CDR2 FYNNEI. This CDR3 spans 14 amino acids. With 4 bases clipped from V and 5 bases from J, the junction kept 4 bases outside the gene matches.

V gene TRBV19 combines with J gene TRBJ1-4, with 7 bases that match TRBD1. J was trimmed by 7 bases and V by 3 bases; bases with no gene match: 8. The CDR3 extends over 15 amino acids. Germline CDR1 reads LNHDA; CDR2 reads SQIVND (reference sequence). CDR3 residues: CASSIEGARAEKLFF. The CDR3 region has the DNA TGTGCCAGTAGTATTGAGGGGGCGCGGGCTGAAAAACTGTTTTTT. The entire variable domain, with the rest obtained from reference TRBV19 and TRBJ1-4, is as follows: DGGITQSPKYLFRKEGQNVTLSCEQNLNHDAMYWYRQDPGQGLRLIYYSQIVNDFQKGDIAEGYSVSREKKESFPLTVTSAQKNPTAFYLCASSIEGARAEKLFFGSGTQLSVL.

V is TRBV12-3 or TRBV12-4 and J is TRBJ1-1; D remains ambiguous. The CDR3 is 12 residues long. The V end was cut by 6 bases, the J end by 4 bases, with 9 bases between. CDR3 residues: CASSSLSTEAFF. The CDR3 DNA is TGTGCCAGCAGCTCTCTTAGCACTGAAGCTTTCTTT.

About this clone: An end of the junction does not agree with germline; a read error may underlie this. This chain links TRBV3-1 (or the pseudogene TRBV3-2) with TRBJ1-1; D is possibly TRBD1 (5 bases). The CDR3 is made up of 11 amino acids. Germline values: CDR1 LGHDT, CDR2 YNNKEL (reference sequence). The CDR3 protein is CASSQSGGPVF. In DNA, the CDR3 is TGTGCCAGCAGCCAAAGCGGGGGACCGGTCTTT.

This rearrangement joins TRBV27 to TRBJ1-5; the D is unclear. V lost 3 bases and J 0 bases, leaving 18 bases between the germline ends. The V gene's germline CDR1 is MNHEY and CDR2 SMNVEV (reference sequence). This CDR3 has 18 amino acids. CDR3 nucleotide sequence: TGTGCCAGCAGTTTTAATTCTTTCGGGATAAATAGCAATCAGCCCCAGCATTTT. This translates into CASSFNSFGINSNQPQHF.

Ten or more counts support this clone. The chain carries TRBV6-5 and TRBJ1-1; D is ambiguous. Per the germline V gene, CDR1 is MNHEY and CDR2 is SVGAGI. Between the trimmed V and J ends, which lost 9 bases and 1 base, there was a span of 9 bases. This CDR3 comprises 12 residues. The CDR3 bases are TGTGCCAGGATTCCGAGGAACACTGAAGCTTTCTTT. Protein sequence: CARIPRNTEAFF.

The rearrangement joins TRBV12-3 or TRBV12-4 to TRBJ1-5, with D hard to call. V was clipped by 6 bases and J by 6 bases, with 9 bases between them. There are 12 residues in the CDR3. Written as DNA, the CDR3 is TGTGCCAGCAGCACGAGAACTCAGCCCCAGCATTTT. Translating it yields CASSTRTQPQHF.

This clone has only one observation. CDR3 region: CASSLIPLSGGRGYTF. The CDR3, as DNA: TGTGCCAGCAGCCTTATACCCCTTTCGGGGGGCCGCGGCTACACCTTC. The rearrangement links TRBV28 to TRBJ1-2; perhaps TRBD1 as D (6 bases). Germline V gene data show CDR1 as MDHEN and CDR2 as SYDVKM. V was cut by 6 bases and J by 8 bases, with 25 bases left in between. CDR3 length: 16 amino acids.

The genes are TRBV6-5 and TRBJ2-3, with TRBD2 matching 11 bases. This CDR3 spans 16 amino acids. J gave up 1 base and V 0 bases, and 0 bases lay outside the gene matches. The V gene's germline CDR1 is MNHEY and CDR2 SVGAGI. The CDR3 is CASSYSSGGGTDTQYF. DNA of the CDR3: TGTGCCAGCAGTTACTCTAGCGGGGGGGGCACAGATACGCAGTATTTT.